What follows is one T cell receptor beta chain and its context. The antigen remains unidentified. This record belongs to a study of T cell responses to AZD1222 COVID-19 vaccine. Study summary: Analyses pooled second doses at about 4 or about 12 weeks.

The assay was immunoSEQ multiplex PCR, and TCRdb's table has in-frame clones only and misses some. The table includes around 80,000 clones, 90% detected once. Trimming at V came to 4 bases and at J to 3 bases, leaving 1 base not matched to a gene. Germline CDR1 reads MDHEN; CDR2 reads SYDVKM. The CDR3 contains 13 residues. Study-wide points: Targets within unmutated variant regions were reportedly found for nearly half of spike-specific TCRs. Increases in Spike-specific TCR breadth and depth were seen after two AZD1222 doses. The donors showed a predominance of white British ancestry and of females, with possible underestimation of clonal diversity.

The receptor was isolated from an adult in good health. V gene TRBV28 combines with J gene TRBJ1-2; 8 bases map to TRBD1. The sample was peripheral blood, taken on day 0 of AZD1222 vaccination. The CDR3 DNA follows: TGTGCCAGCAGTTCGGGACAGGACTATGGCTACACCTTC. This translates into CASSSGQDYGYTF.